This section outlines one TCR beta chain sequence together with its context. This sample is drawn from a study of blood T cell repertoires in COVID-19. The overall study: Both acute and convalescent COVID-19 samples were obtained from the United States, Italy and Spain. Sources were T cells, B-cell-depleted T cells, or PBMCs; the material itself was cDNA or gDNA.

Here immunoSEQ multiplex PCR was the method, and the copy in TCRdb shows in-frame clones only, minus some. The sample has fewer than 400,000 clones, 85% seen once. The germline gives CDR1 MGHRA, CDR2 YSYEKL. CDR3 length: 13 amino acids. The V segment lost 3 bases and the J segment 15 bases; nucleotides outside the gene matches: 5. This sequence joins TRBV4-1 and TRBJ1-6; 10 bases line up with TRBD1. The receptor comes from a woman under 30 with acute or convalescent COVID-19. Sample: peripheral blood. DNA for the CDR3: TGCGCCAGCAGCCAGACAGGGGGCTCCGACCTCCACTTT. Protein: CASSQTGGSDLHF.